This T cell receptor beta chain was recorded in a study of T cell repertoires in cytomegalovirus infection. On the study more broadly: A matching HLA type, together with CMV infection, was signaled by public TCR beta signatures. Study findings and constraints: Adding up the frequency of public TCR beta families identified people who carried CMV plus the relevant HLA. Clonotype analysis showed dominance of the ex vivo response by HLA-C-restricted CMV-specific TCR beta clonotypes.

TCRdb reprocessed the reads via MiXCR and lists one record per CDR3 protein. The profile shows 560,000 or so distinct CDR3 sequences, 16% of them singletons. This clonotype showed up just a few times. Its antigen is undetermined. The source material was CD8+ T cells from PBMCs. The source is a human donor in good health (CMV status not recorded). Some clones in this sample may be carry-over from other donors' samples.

The CDR3 nucleotides read TGTGCCAGCAGCGTCGGACAGGGGCCCCAAGAGACCCAGTACTTC. It codes for CASSVGQGPQETQYF. This chain joins TRBV5-8 and TRBJ2-5; 9 nucleotides line up with TRBD1. With V trimmed by 4 bases and J by 1 base, 5 bases remained unmatched. Germline V gene sequence: CDR1 SGHTS, CDR2 YDEGEE. This CDR3 contains 15 residues.